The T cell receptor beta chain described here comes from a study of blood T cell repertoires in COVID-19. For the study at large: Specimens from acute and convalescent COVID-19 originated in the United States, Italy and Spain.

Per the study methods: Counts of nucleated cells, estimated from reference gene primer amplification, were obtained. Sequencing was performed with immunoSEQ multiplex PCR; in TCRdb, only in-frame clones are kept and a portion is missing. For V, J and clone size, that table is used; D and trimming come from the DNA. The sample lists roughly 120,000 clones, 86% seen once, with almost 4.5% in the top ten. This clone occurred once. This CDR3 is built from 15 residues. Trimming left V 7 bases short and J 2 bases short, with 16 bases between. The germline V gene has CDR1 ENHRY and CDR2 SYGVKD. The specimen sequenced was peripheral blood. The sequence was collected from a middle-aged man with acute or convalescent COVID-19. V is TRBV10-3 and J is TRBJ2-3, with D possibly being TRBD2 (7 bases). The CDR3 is CAIKGGAPFTDTQYF. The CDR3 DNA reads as TGTGCCATCAAAGGGGGGGCCCCCTTCACAGATACGCAGTATTTT.